These 17 T cell receptor beta chains originate from one sample sequenced in a study of blood T cell repertoires in COVID-19. Profiling relied on immunoSEQ multiplex PCR, and the TCRdb table lists in-frame clones only, not all of them. This table holds fewer than 150,000 clones, approximately 89% found once. The sample taken for sequencing was peripheral blood. Receptors were obtained from a human donor in a cohort sampled during active COVID-19.

This rearrangement joins TRBV15 to TRBJ2-7, with 7 bases lining up with TRBD1. Germline values: CDR1 LNHNV, CDR2 YYDKDF (reference sequence). V gave up 3 bases and J gave up 3 bases; unmatched junction bases: 8. The length of the CDR3 is 15 residues. In nucleotides, the CDR3 is TGTGCCACCAGCAGGAAAAGACAGGGTTACTACGAGCAGTACTTC. Its translation: CATSRKRQGYYEQYF. The full variable domain, in which reference TRBV15 and TRBJ2-7 provide the parts outside the CDR3, is DAMVIQNPRYQVTQFGKPVTLSCSQTLNHNVMYWYQQKSSQAPKLLFHYYDKDFNNEADTPDNFQSRRPNTSFCFLDIRSPGLGDTAMYLCATSRKRQGYYEQYFGPGTRLTVT.

This clone was picked up one time. The gene calls are TRBV6-2 or TRBV6-3 and TRBJ1-5, with TRBD1 matching 8 bases. The ends lost 5 bases at V and 7 bases at J; junction bases unmatched: 7. Germline loops: CDR1 MNHEY, CDR2 SVGEGT. The CDR3 covers 14 residues. The CDR3 DNA reads as TGTGCCAGCAGTCCACGGACAGGGAAACAGCCCCAGCATTTT. Protein sequence: CASSPRTGKQPQHF.

This clone was seen just once. The chain employs TRBV7-9 and TRBJ2-1; D gene unclear. Trimming cost V 3 bases and J 7 bases, with 10 bases left between them. This CDR3 has 13 residues. Looked up from germline, CDR1 is SEHNR and CDR2 is FQNEAQ (reference sequence). The DNA of the CDR3 is TGTGCCAGCAGCTTCAATCTAGTGAATGAGCAGTTCTTC. Residues: CASSFNLVNEQFF.

This clone came up once. The J gene is TRBJ2-7, the V gene TRBV11-2, with a weak D call TRBD2 (5 bases). This CDR3 is 15 amino acids long. The germline CDR1 and CDR2 sequences are SGHAT and FQNNGV. Trimming removed 1 base from V and 0 bases from J, with 10 bases in between. CDR3 region: CASSLAGSLSYEQYF. CDR3 DNA sequence: TGTGCCAGCAGCTTAGCGGGGTCCCTCTCCTACGAGCAGTACTTC.

This clone was seen a few times. The chain links TRBV2 to TRBJ2-3; 8 nucleotides line up with TRBD2. V was clipped by 6 bases and J by 2 bases; unmatched bases: 7. The CDR3 is made up of 15 amino acids. CDR1 and CDR2 from the germline V gene are SNHLY and FYNNEI. The CDR3 DNA reads TGTGCCAGCAGACCCCTTAGCGGGGCCACAGATACGCAGTATTTT. It translates to CASRPLSGATDTQYF.

The rearrangement uses TRBV18 and TRBJ2-1; D is unresolved. CDR1 is KGHSH, CDR2 LQKENI, per germline. V lost 0 bases and J 9 bases, leaving 12 bases between the germline ends. The CDR3 spans 14 residues. CDR3 sequence reads: CASSPPNFIGEQFF. Written as DNA, the CDR3 is TGTGCCAGCTCACCACCGAACTTTATTGGTGAGCAGTTCTTC.

V is TRBV27 and J is TRBJ1-1; 8 bases map to TRBD1. Looked up from germline, CDR1 is MNHEY and CDR2 is SMNVEV (reference sequence). The V gene end was trimmed by 4 bases and the J gene end by 1 base; junction bases not matched to a gene: 8. This CDR3 spans 16 amino acids. DNA of the CDR3: TGTGCCAGCAGTTCCCCCAGGGGGCGTGGGAACACTGAAGCTTTCTTT. Residues: CASSSPRGRGNTEAFF.

The rearrangement joins TRBV7-2 to TRBJ1-2; D not resolved. Germline values: CDR1 SGHTA, CDR2 FQGNSA. The CDR3 has 17 amino acids. The V end was cut by 0 bases, the J end by 0 bases, with 14 bases between. Here the CDR3 reads CASSLASQWGANYGYTF. For the CDR3, the DNA is TGTGCCAGCAGCTTAGCGTCACAGTGGGGAGCTAACTATGGCTACACCTTC.

The rearrangement links TRBV7-2 to TRBJ2-4; tentative D call: TRBD2 (6 bases). Looked up from germline, CDR1 is SGHTA and CDR2 is FQGNSA. The length of the CDR3 is 15 residues. Trimming removed 5 bases at V and 9 bases at J, with 20 bases between. The CDR3 sequence is CASSNQLWGDGIQYF. DNA for the CDR3: TGTGCCAGCAGCAATCAGTTGTGGGGGGATGGCATTCAGTACTTC.

This clone was seen just once. The chain uses TRBV27 and TRBJ1-1, with unresolved D. The CDR3 is made up of 13 amino acids. V gave up 5 bases and J gave up 0 bases, with 7 bases separating them. In germline, CDR1 is MNHEY, CDR2 SMNVEV (reference sequence). CDR3 bases: TGTGCCAGCAGTCAGGTAATGAACACTGAAGCTTTCTTT. It is translated as CASSQVMNTEAFF.

The gene calls are TRBV19 and TRBJ1-4; the match to TRBD1 covers 7 bases. The CDR3 is made up of 16 amino acids. The germline V gene encodes CDR1 LNHDA and CDR2 SQIVND (reference sequence). The V gene end was trimmed by 4 bases and the J gene end by 4 bases; junction bases not matched to a gene: 9. The CDR3 loop reads CASSTSTGQLNEKLFF. For the CDR3, the DNA is TGTGCCAGTAGTACCTCTACGGGACAGCTTAATGAAAAACTGTTTTTT.

The chain combines TRBV4-1 with TRBJ2-3, with a weak D call TRBD2 (5 bases). This CDR3 spans 15 amino acids. Germline V gene lookup returns CDR1 MGHRA and CDR2 YSYEKL. V was trimmed by 0 bases and J by 2 bases, leaving 9 bases between them. In DNA form, the CDR3 reads TGCGCCAGCAGCCAAGATAGGAGGACCACAGATACGCAGTATTTT. Its translation: CASSQDRRTTDTQYF.

This chain connects TRBV15 to TRBJ1-5; D is undetermined. The V gene lost 0 bases and the J gene lost 4 bases, with 10 bases spanning the gap. Germline V gives CDR1 LNHNV, CDR2 YYDKDF (reference sequence). There are 15 residues in the CDR3. CDR3 region: CATSRDLTTNQPQHF. Written as DNA, the CDR3 is TGTGCCACCAGCAGAGATCTTACCACTAATCAGCCCCAGCATTTT.

V and J are TRBV3-1 (or the pseudogene TRBV3-2) and TRBJ2-5; D is unclear. V lost 0 bases and J 1 base, leaving 6 bases between the germline ends. Germline assignment: CDR1 LGHDT and CDR2 YNNKEL (reference sequence). CDR3 length equals 14 residues. CDR3 region: CASSQESAQETQYF. Here the CDR3 DNA reads TGTGCCAGCAGCCAAGAGAGTGCCCAAGAGACCCAGTACTTC.

The gene calls are TRBV28 and TRBJ2-1, with D tentatively TRBD1 (6 bases). The CDR3 length is 15 residues. In germline, CDR1 is MDHEN, CDR2 SYDVKM. V lost 6 bases, J lost 4 bases, and 16 bases lay in between. The CDR3: CASRQGSSTYNEQFF. CDR3 nucleotide sequence: TGTGCCAGCAGGCAGGGGTCCAGTACTTACAATGAGCAGTTCTTC.

This clone is medium-sized by share. The V gene is TRBV7-6, the J gene TRBJ2-1; no clear D gene. In germline, CDR1 is SGHVS, CDR2 FNYEAQ. Trimming took off 1 base at V and 3 bases at J, with 4 bases between the two ends. This CDR3 has 13 amino acids. The CDR3, as DNA: TGTGCCAGCAGCTTAGACGGCTACAATGAGCAGTTCTTC. This translates into CASSLDGYNEQFF.

This clone was seen a single time. This chain uses TRBV5-5 with TRBJ2-3, with 8 bases lining up with TRBD1. The germline CDR1 and CDR2 sequences are SGHKS and YYEKEE (reference sequence). V gave up 4 bases and J gave up 3 bases; unmatched junction bases: 7. This CDR3 has 15 amino acids. The chain's CDR3 is CASSTTGGETDTQYF. The CDR3 bases are TGTGCCAGCAGCACCACAGGGGGTGAGACAGATACGCAGTATTTT.